What follows is one T cell receptor (beta chain) and its context. In the original workflow: Reference gene primer amplification yielded estimated nucleated cell counts. TCRdb keeps only in-frame clones here, not all; method: immunoSEQ multiplex PCR. Clone size and V and J calls were adopted from that table, with D and trimming inferred from the DNA. The repertoire consists of about 95,000 clones, with about nine tenths occurring once and the leading ten covering roughly 3.5%. The entry originates in a study of blood T cell repertoires in COVID-19. Study overall: There were acute and convalescent COVID-19 samples, and they came from the United States, Italy and Spain. T cells, B-cell-depleted T cells, or PBMCs supplied cDNA or gDNA.

Germline V gene data show CDR1 as MGHRA and CDR2 as YSYEKL. This CDR3 comprises 18 residues. Trimming cost V 4 bases and J 5 bases, with 26 bases left between them. Material for sequencing was peripheral blood. This TCR came from a woman in her 70s with acute or convalescent COVID-19. V gene TRBV4-1 combines with J gene TRBJ1-1; D gene unclear. CDR3 DNA: TGCGCCAGCAGCCCCCTACATAACCGACCGACCCCGGGGACTGAAGCTTTCTTT. Amino acids: CASSPLHNRPTPGTEAFF.